The following is a T cell receptor (beta chain) sequence with its context. No antigen is known for it. The record originates from a study of T cell responses to AZD1222 COVID-19 vaccine. Study-wide results and caveats: CD4 TCRs associated with vaccination spanned spike, dominating at 160-218 and 743-854. After the peak T cell response, and only then, were repertoires sampled.

V was shortened by 3 bases and J by 8 bases, with 4 bases between the two germline ends. Germline CDR1 is LGHDT and CDR2 is YNNKEL (reference sequence). This CDR3 contains 11 residues. TCRdb's table, derived via immunoSEQ multiplex PCR, lists solely in-frame clones and lacks some. The sample lists around 60,000 clones, roughly four fifths occurring once. Source: peripheral blood, taken 28 days after the second AZD1222 dose. The TCR was taken from an adult who received the AZD1222 COVID-19 vaccine. The genes are TRBV3-1 (or the pseudogene TRBV3-2) and TRBJ1-4; D is undetermined. CDR3 amino acids: CASSHLEKLFF. The CDR3 bases are TGTGCCAGCAGCCACTTGGAAAAACTGTTTTTT.